The next 23 T cell receptor beta chains were all read from a single sample in a study of patients and donors after allogeneic stem cell transplantation. TCRdb ran MiXCR on the RT-PCR reads and lists one entry per CDR3 protein. The table includes some 960,000 distinct CDR3 sequences, roughly 17% detected once. The sample was blood, either unsorted or a sorted T cell fraction (not recorded which). The origin of the receptors is a human donor who was either an allogeneic HSCT recipient or a stem cell or donor lymphocyte infusion donor (not recorded which). It is not recorded whose cells these are; they may come from a transplant donor.

The chain recombines TRBV3-1 with TRBJ1-2; tentatively, D is TRBD1 (5 bases). The ends were cut back, 3 bases at V and 2 bases at J, with 16 bases in the middle. The CDR3 is 16 amino acids. Germline-derived CDR1 and CDR2 are LGHDT and YNNKEL (reference sequence). DNA of the CDR3: TGTGCCAGCAGCCAGTCGTCCGGGACGGAGAACTATGGCTACACCTTC. Its protein product is CASSQSSGTENYGYTF.

This clonotype was counted many times. The gene calls are TRBV12-3 or TRBV12-4 and TRBJ1-3; 7 positions match TRBD1. V gave up 5 bases and J gave up 4 bases; unmatched junction bases: 5. This CDR3 has 14 amino acids. The CDR3 is CASSPTGFGNTIYF. The DNA for the CDR3 is TGTGCCAGCAGTCCGACAGGGTTCGGAAACACCATATATTTT.

This clonotype was seen a handful of times. This rearrangement joins TRBV15 to TRBJ2-7; D ambiguous. Per the germline V gene, CDR1 is LNHNV and CDR2 is YYDKDF (reference sequence). This CDR3 contains 14 residues. V was cut by 0 bases and J by 2 bases, with 8 bases left in between. The CDR3 nucleotides read TGTGCCACCAGCAGAGAACGGCCCACCTACGAGCAGTACTTC. It specifies CATSRERPTYEQYF.

This chain uses TRBV5-1 with TRBJ1-2, with TRBD1 identical over 7 bases. This CDR3 has 14 residues. Germline loops: CDR1 SGHRS, CDR2 YFSETQ. The junction had 9 bases not matched to a gene; V was cut back by 4 bases and J by 6 bases. The CDR3 loop reads CASSRGQHNDGYTF. The CDR3 region has the DNA TGCGCCAGCAGCAGGGGACAGCATAATGATGGCTACACCTTC.

CDR3 DNA sequence: TGTGCCAGCAGTTCGGGTGTGGCGGGGGGGCGTTTAGATACGCAGTATTTT. Its protein is CASSSGVAGGRLDTQYF. The rearrangement joins TRBV12-3 or TRBV12-4 to TRBJ2-3; 9 bases map to TRBD2. Germline trimming cut 4 bases from V and 5 bases from J; bases unmatched to any gene: 13. The CDR3 loop spans 17 amino acids.

The chain combines TRBV9 with TRBJ2-5; 11 bases align to TRBD1. V lost 0 bases to trimming and J lost 4 bases; unmatched junction nucleotides: 2. The CDR3 consists of 15 residues. The germline gives CDR1 SGDLS, CDR2 YYNGEE. CDR3 DNA sequence: TGTGCCAGCAGCGTAGTGGGGACAGGGGGAGAGACCCAGTACTTC. Translation: CASSVVGTGGETQYF. Combining the CDR3 with reference TRBV9 and TRBJ2-5 gives the whole variable domain DSGVTQTPKHLITATGQRVTLRCSPRSGDLSVYWYQQSLDQGLQFLIQYYNGEERAKGNILERFSAQQFPDLHSELNLSSLELGDSALYFCASSVVGTGGETQYFGPGTRLLVL.

This clonotype was counted only a few times. CDR3 in amino acids: CAINAGTGSSGNTIYF. CDR3 bases: TGTGCCATCAACGCGGGGACAGGGAGCTCTGGAAACACCATATATTTT. This rearrangement joins TRBV10-3 to TRBJ1-3; 9 bases are a match to TRBD1. The CDR3 runs to 16 residues. Per the germline V gene, CDR1 is ENHRY and CDR2 is SYGVKD. V gave up 7 bases and J gave up 0 bases; unmatched junction bases: 7.

On this clonotype: Relative to the germline gene, one junction end is altered; a read error may explain this. This rearrangement joins TRBV12-3 or TRBV12-4 to TRBJ1-2; D not certain. CDR3 length: 13 amino acids. The DNA of the CDR3 is TGTGCCGGCAGTTTGAGGGTGGTCGGTGGCTACACCTTC. Amino acids: CAGSLRVVGGYTF.

The V gene is TRBV7-9, the J gene TRBJ2-3; D may be TRBD1 (6 bases). Trimming cost V 4 bases and J 2 bases, with 13 bases left between them. The CDR3 contains 15 residues. Germline assignment: CDR1 SEHNR and CDR2 FQNEAQ (reference sequence). CDR3 in DNA: TGTGCCAGCAGCTCCGCCGGGACACCCACAGATACGCAGTATTTT. It specifies CASSSAGTPTDTQYF. The full variable domain, with the rest looked up from reference TRBV7-9 and TRBJ2-3, is DTGVSQNPRHKITKRGQNVTFRCDPISEHNRLYWYRQTLGQGPEFLTYFQNEAQLEKSRLLSDRFSAERPKGSFSTLEIQRTEQGDSAMYLCASSSAGTPTDTQYFGPGTRLTVL.

V gene TRBV5-1 combines with J gene TRBJ1-1, with 7 bases aligning to TRBD1. Germline lookup yields CDR1 SGHRS and CDR2 YFSETQ. Trimming cost V 3 bases and J 4 bases; bases outside gene matches: 6. This CDR3 has 14 residues. The CDR3: CASSYDRVGTEAFF. CDR3 DNA: TGCGCCAGCAGCTACGACAGGGTGGGCACTGAAGCTTTCTTT.

In this sample, this clonotype turned up a few times. The chain couples TRBV12-3 or TRBV12-4 to TRBJ2-7; the D gene is possibly TRBD2 (7 bases). The CDR3 sequence is 14 residues long. V was clipped by 8 bases and J by 4 bases, with 18 bases between them. The CDR3 spells CASGMGGLSYEQYF. In nucleotides, the CDR3 is TGTGCCAGCGGGATGGGGGGGCTATCGTACGAGCAGTACTTC.

This clonotype was found a few times. The chain combines TRBV7-3 with TRBJ2-7, with 7 bases that match TRBD2. V shed 3 bases and J 4 bases; nucleotides not matched to a gene: 6. Germline lookup yields CDR1 SGHTA and CDR2 FQGTGA. The CDR3 loop spans 14 amino acids. Here the CDR3 reads CASSLGGSDYEQYF. As DNA, the CDR3 is TGTGCCAGCAGCTTGGGCGGGAGTGATTACGAGCAGTACTTC. The full variable domain, rest sourced from reference TRBV7-3 and TRBJ2-7, is GAGVSQTPSNKVTEKGKYVELRCDPISGHTALYWYRQSLGQGPEFLIYFQGTGAADDSGLPNDRFFAVRPEGSVSTLKIQRTERGDSAVYLCASSLGGSDYEQYFGPGTRLTVT.

Only one count was recorded for this clonotype. V and J are TRBV29-1 and TRBJ1-2, with 8 bases that match TRBD1. Per the germline V gene, CDR1 is SQVTM and CDR2 is ANQGSEA. J was trimmed by 6 bases and V by 6 bases; bases with no gene match: 12. The CDR3 is 14 amino acids. CDR3 DNA sequence: TGCAGCGTACACAGACAGGGGTCCTTGGATGGCTACACCTTC. It codes for CSVHRQGSLDGYTF.

The chain combines TRBV29-1 with TRBJ2-7; D may match TRBD1 or TRBD2 (5 bases each). V gave up 7 bases and J gave up 0 bases, with 13 bases separating them. Germline-derived CDR1 and CDR2 are SQVTM and ANQGSEA. The CDR3 loop spans 13 amino acids. The CDR3 DNA follows: TGCAGCGCTCGGGGCTCCCACTCCTACGAGCAGTACTTC. Residues: CSARGSHSYEQYF.

This clonotype was picked up a small number of times. The CDR3 sequence is CASSLLRQTSGSYNEQFF. The CDR3 DNA reads as TGTGCCAGCAGTTTACTGCGCCAGACTAGCGGATCCTACAATGAGCAGTTCTTC. The rearrangement links TRBV6-5 to TRBJ2-1; TRBD2 aligns across 9 bases. This CDR3 contains 18 residues. Germline CDR1 reads MNHEY; CDR2 reads SVGAGI. V lost 4 bases and J lost 1; bases outside the gene matches: 11.

The sample holds a few counts of this clonotype. CDR3: CSADSRGAYNEQFF. CDR3 bases: TGCAGCGCCGACTCTAGGGGGGCATACAATGAGCAGTTCTTC. This sequence joins TRBV29-1 and TRBJ2-1; possibly TRBD1 or TRBD2 for D (6 bases each). The V end lost 7 bases, the J end lost 4 bases, and 17 bases lay between the germline ends. The V gene's germline CDR1 is SQVTM and CDR2 ANQGSEA. The CDR3 is 14 residues long.

In this sample, this clonotype turned up a few times. Written as DNA, the CDR3 is TGTGCCAGCAGCGTTACCAGGGGGGGGACTAGGATTGAGCAGTTCTTC. This encodes CASSVTRGGTRIEQFF. The gene calls are TRBV9 and TRBJ2-1; tentative D call: TRBD2 (8 bases). CDR3 length equals 16 residues. Trimming removed 2 bases from V and 9 bases from J, with 21 bases in between. Germline-derived CDR1 and CDR2 are SGDLS and YYNGEE. Drawing the rest from reference TRBV9 and TRBJ2-1, the complete variable domain is DSGVTQTPKHLITATGQRVTLRCSPRSGDLSVYWYQQSLDQGLQFLIQYYNGEERAKGNILERFSAQQFPDLHSELNLSSLELGDSALYFCASSVTRGGTRIEQFFGPGTRLTVL.

The chain links TRBV6-1 to TRBJ2-5; a possible D gene is TRBD2 (6 bases). The V and J ends lost 6 bases and 9 bases respectively, with 23 bases between them. This CDR3 is 15 amino acids long. Germline lookup yields CDR1 MNHNS and CDR2 SASEGT. CDR3 nucleotide sequence: TGTGCCAGCAGCCCGGAGTCAGCGGGTATTTGGGCCCAGTACTTC. It codes for CASSPESAGIWAQYF.

The chain carries TRBV5-1 and TRBJ1-1; D gene unclear. The CDR3 length is 14 residues. Per the germline V gene, CDR1 is SGHRS and CDR2 is YFSETQ. V shed 4 bases and J shed 4 bases, with 14 bases lying between them. The CDR3 nucleotides are TGCGCCAGCAGCGGGTCAGTGAGAGCCACTGAAGCTTTCTTT. Translating it yields CASSGSVRATEAFF.

The V and J genes are TRBV30 and TRBJ2-1; D is perhaps TRBD1 (5 bases). This CDR3 spans 11 amino acids. V shed 2 bases and J shed 7 bases, with 6 bases lying between them. CDR1 is GTSNPN and CDR2 is SVGIG in the germline V gene (reference sequence). The chain's CDR3 is CAWSKGNEQFF. CDR3 nucleotides: TGTGCCTGGAGTAAGGGGAATGAGCAGTTCTTC.

This clonotype occurred a few times. V usage is TRBV20-1 and J usage is TRBJ2-7; the match to TRBD2 covers 8 bases. Germline V gene lookup returns CDR1 DFQATT and CDR2 SNEGSKA (reference sequence). The CDR3 loop spans 14 amino acids. J gave up 2 bases and V 5 bases, and 8 bases lay outside the gene matches. CDR3 loop: CSARSGDRTYEQYF. The CDR3 nucleotides read TGCAGTGCTCGTAGCGGGGACCGTACCTACGAGCAGTACTTC.

A few counts support this clonotype. The chain couples TRBV28 to TRBJ2-4; 7 nucleotides align to TRBD1. V shed 1 base, J shed 6 bases, and the junction held 9 bases outside the gene matches. The CDR3 runs to 16 residues. Per the germline V gene, CDR1 is MDHEN and CDR2 is SYDVKM. CDR3 coding DNA: TGTGCCAGCAGTTTATCAACCCTGGGACAGAGAAACATTCAGTACTTC. The encoded protein is CASSLSTLGQRNIQYF.

This clonotype was recorded many times. The chain uses TRBV9 and TRBJ1-3, with no clear D. The V and J ends lost 1 base and 0 bases respectively, with 14 bases between them. Germline V lookup: CDR1 SGDLS, CDR2 YYNGEE. The CDR3 sequence is 17 residues long. The CDR3 sequence is CASSVFFKAASGNTIYF. The CDR3 DNA reads as TGTGCCAGCAGCGTATTCTTTAAGGCGGCCTCTGGAAACACCATATATTTT.